What follows are 23 T cell receptor beta chains derived from one specimen sequenced in a study of cytomegalovirus exposure and HLA in healthy donors. Primers: 60 Vbeta forward and 13 Jbeta reverse. TCRdb keeps only in-frame clones here, not all; method: immunoSEQ multiplex PCR. This sample has 50,000 to 70,000 clones, with about 69% found just once. The sequenced sample was PBMCs. Source of these receptors: a man aged 40-49 years in good health and CMV-seropositive.

V usage is TRBV5-1 and J usage is TRBJ2-3, with a possible D match to TRBD1 (5 bases). Germline CDR1 and CDR2: SGHRS and YFSETQ. CDR3 size: 20 residues. V was shortened by 7 bases and J by 4 bases, with 34 bases between the two germline ends. The chain's CDR3 is CASQIGVMTDLKGFPDTQYF. CDR3 bases: TGCGCCAGCCAAATTGGGGTAATGACGGACCTAAAGGGGTTCCCAGATACGCAGTATTTT.

The chain couples TRBV13 to TRBJ2-7; D might be TRBD1 (5 bases). The germline gives CDR1 PRHDT, CDR2 FYEKMQ (reference sequence). V was pared by 5 bases and J by 1 base, with 12 bases between. The CDR3 length is 14 residues. CDR3: CASSPRRQSYEQYF. The CDR3 DNA follows: TGTGCCAGCAGCCCGCGTCGACAGTCCTACGAGCAGTACTTC. The variable domain in full, with the rest retrieved from reference TRBV13 and TRBJ2-7, is AAGVIQSPRHLIKEKRETATLKCYPIPRHDTVYWYQQGPGQDPQFLISFYEKMQSDKGSIPDRFSAQQFSDYHSELNMSSLELGDSALYFCASSPRRQSYEQYFGPGTRLTVT.

The chain combines TRBV7-2 with TRBJ2-5; 10 nucleotides agree with TRBD2. Germline assignment: CDR1 SGHTA and CDR2 FQGNSA. The CDR3 runs to 15 residues. The J segment lost 1 base and the V segment lost 2 bases, leaving 1 base of the junction unmatched. The CDR3 loop is CASSLTSGAQETQYF. The CDR3 bases are TGTGCCAGCAGCTTAACTAGCGGGGCCCAAGAGACCCAGTACTTC.

There are a few counts of this clone. The chain uses TRBV14 and TRBJ2-1, with D possibly being TRBD2 (5 bases). Trimming cost V 1 base and J 7 bases, with 8 bases left between them. The CDR3 loop spans 13 amino acids. Germline-derived CDR1 and CDR2 are SGHDN and FVKESK. The CDR3 spells CASSQVTGNEQFF. The CDR3, as DNA: TGTGCCAGCAGCCAAGTAACGGGGAATGAGCAGTTCTTC. Full variable domain (missing parts from reference TRBV14 and TRBJ2-1): EAGVTQFPSHSVIEKGQTVTLRCDPISGHDNLYWYRRVMGKEIKFLLHFVKESKQDESGMPNNRFLAERTGGTYSTLKVQPAELEDSGVYFCASSQVTGNEQFFGPGTRLTVL.

J is TRBJ2-5 and V is TRBV12-5, with 8 nucleotides matching TRBD1. V shed 5 bases and J 5 bases; nucleotides not matched to a gene: 7. This CDR3 is 14 amino acids long. In germline, CDR1 is LGHNT, CDR2 FRNRAP. This CDR3 is CASGAGQGGETQYF. The CDR3 nucleotides are TGTGCTAGTGGTGCCGGACAGGGAGGCGAGACCCAGTACTTC. The complete variable domain, with remaining parts taken from reference TRBV12-5 and TRBJ2-5, reads DARVTQTPRHKVTEMGQEVTMRCQPILGHNTVFWYRQTMMQGLELLAYFRNRAPLDDSGMPKDRFSAEMPDATLATLKIQPSEPRDSAVYFCASGAGQGGETQYFGPGTRLLVL.

The genes are TRBV5-4 and TRBJ2-5; D is unresolved. The CDR3 is 12 residues long. Trimming left V 3 bases short and J 4 bases short, with 7 bases between. Germline-derived CDR1 and CDR2 are SGHNT and YYREEE (reference sequence). This chain's CDR3 is CASSWYSETQYF. CDR3 coding DNA: TGTGCCAGCAGCTGGTACTCAGAGACCCAGTACTTC.

The V gene is TRBV19, the J gene TRBJ1-1; tentatively, D is TRBD1 (6 bases). The CDR3 contains 14 residues. From germline, CDR1 is LNHDA and CDR2 SQIVND (reference sequence). Trimming cost V 7 bases and J 1 base, with 13 bases left between them. CDR3 loop: CASKEGGANTEAFF. The CDR3 nucleotides read TGTGCCAGTAAGGAGGGGGGGGCGAACACTGAAGCTTTCTTT.

This clone appeared a single time. CDR3 sequence reads: CASSFSSGTANTEAFF. The CDR3 DNA is TGTGCCAGCAGCTTTTCTTCCGGAACAGCGAACACTGAAGCTTTCTTT. The chain joins TRBV7-8 to TRBJ1-1; no firm D call. The ends were cut back, 3 bases at V and 1 base at J, with 15 bases in the middle. Germline CDR1 reads SGHVS; CDR2 reads FQNEAQ. The CDR3 is made up of 16 amino acids.

V and J are TRBV4-1 and TRBJ2-7; TRBD2 matches at 9 bases. The germline gives CDR1 MGHRA, CDR2 YSYEKL. V lost 1 base to trimming and J lost 2 bases; unmatched junction nucleotides: 3. The CDR3 spans 15 residues. The CDR3 reads CASSQGAGGPYEQYF. CDR3 DNA sequence: TGCGCCAGCAGCCAAGGAGCGGGGGGACCCTACGAGCAGTACTTC.

The V call is TRBV5-1, the J call TRBJ1-3, with unresolved D. Germline V gene sequence: CDR1 SGHRS, CDR2 YFSETQ. V gave up 3 bases and J gave up 0 bases, with 19 bases separating them. CDR3 length equals 18 residues. CDR3 amino acids: CASSSDPIGESSGNTIYF. The DNA of the CDR3 is TGCGCCAGCAGCTCTGACCCCATCGGGGAGAGCTCTGGAAACACCATATATTTT.

The chain joins TRBV28 to TRBJ1-1, with D tentatively TRBD1 (5 bases). V was pared by 6 bases and J by 2 bases, with 13 bases between. CDR3 size: 14 residues. CDR1 is MDHEN, CDR2 SYDVKM, per germline. The DNA for the CDR3 is TGTGCCAGCAGCCCCGCAGGGCCAAACACTGAAGCTTTCTTT. Translated: CASSPAGPNTEAFF.

This clone was detected a few times. The J gene is TRBJ2-2, the V gene TRBV5-4; D call uncertain. From germline, CDR1 is SGHNT and CDR2 YYREEE (reference sequence). This CDR3 is built from 12 residues. V was trimmed by 3 bases and J by 5 bases, leaving 5 bases between them. This chain's CDR3 is CASSSLTGELFF. CDR3 nucleotides: TGTGCCAGCAGCTCCTTAACCGGGGAGCTGTTTTTT. Combining the CDR3 with reference TRBV5-4 and TRBJ2-2 gives the whole variable domain ETGVTQSPTHLIKTRGQQVTLRCSSQSGHNTVSWYQQALGQGPQFIFQYYREEENGRGNFPPRFSGLQFPNYSSELNVNALELDDSALYLCASSSLTGELFFGEGSRLTVL.

This clone was seen more than once but under ten times. J is TRBJ2-5 and V is TRBV14, with 7 positions matching TRBD2. CDR1 SGHDN and CDR2 FVKESK come from the germline V gene. The CDR3 sequence is 12 residues long. V was pared by 4 bases and J by 4 bases, with 0 bases of the junction left unmatched. DNA of the CDR3: TGTGCCAGCAGCCGGGGGGGAGAGACCCAGTACTTC. It codes for CASSRGGETQYF.

This chain connects TRBV2 to TRBJ2-7; unclear D gene. CDR1 and CDR2 from the germline V gene are SNHLY and FYNNEI. The V end lost 1 base, the J end lost 0 bases, and 7 bases lay between the germline ends. CDR3 size: 14 residues. CDR3 sequence: CASSEVQVSYEQYF. In DNA, the CDR3 is TGTGCCAGCAGTGAAGTCCAGGTCTCCTACGAGCAGTACTTC.

There are a few counts of this clone. This sequence joins TRBV30 and TRBJ1-3, with D perhaps TRBD1 (6 bases). V lost 3 bases, J lost 4 bases, and 16 bases lay in between. CDR3 length: 15 amino acids. Germline V gene data show CDR1 as GTSNPN and CDR2 as SVGIG (reference sequence). CDR3 sequence: CAWRFPGAPGNTIYF. DNA of the CDR3: TGTGCCTGGAGATTCCCAGGGGCGCCAGGAAACACCATATATTTT.

Written as DNA, the CDR3 is TGCGCCAGCAGCCCCTGGACTAGCGGGGGGGCCGGGGAGCTGTTTTTT. Its protein product is CASSPWTSGGAGELFF. The rearrangement joins TRBV5-1 to TRBJ2-2, with 15 bases fitting TRBD2. J was trimmed by 6 bases and V by 4 bases; bases with no gene match: 4. Germline loops: CDR1 SGHRS, CDR2 YFSETQ. This CDR3 comprises 16 residues.

This clone was seen once. The chain uses TRBV6-6 and TRBJ2-5; TRBD2 matches at 7 bases. The J call may be wrong; the DNA end is better matched by TRBJ2-7. The CDR3 consists of 14 residues. Germline values: CDR1 MNHNY, CDR2 SVGAGI (reference sequence). The CDR3, as DNA: TGTGCCAGCAGTTACTGGGGGGGAAGGTACGAGCAGTACTTC. Amino acid sequence: CASSYWGGRYEQYF.

This sequence joins TRBV30 and TRBJ1-5; 8 bases map to TRBD1. Germline V gene data show CDR1 as GTSNPN and CDR2 as SVGIG (reference sequence). This CDR3 has 14 amino acids. The trim removed 3 bases at V and 6 bases at J, leaving 7 bases unmatched. The CDR3 spells CAWSLGQGGQPQHF. The DNA of the CDR3 is TGTGCCTGGAGCCTCGGACAGGGCGGTCAGCCCCAGCATTTT.

The V gene is TRBV11-2, the J gene TRBJ2-5, with D unresolved. The CDR3 sequence is 15 residues long. V lost 1 base to trimming and J lost 7 bases, with 16 bases between them. Germline lookup yields CDR1 SGHAT and CDR2 FQNNGV. The CDR3 reads CASSLGGALVATQYF. CDR3 DNA: TGTGCCAGCAGCTTAGGCGGTGCCCTCGTGGCGACCCAGTACTTC. Filled out from reference TRBV11-2 and TRBJ2-5, the complete variable domain reads EAGVAQSPRYKIIEKRQSVAFWCNPISGHATLYWYQQILGQGPKLLIQFQNNGVVDDSQLPKDRFSAERLKGVDSTLKIQPAKLEDSAVYLCASSLGGALVATQYFGPGTRLLVL.

The CDR3 loop is CASSSNTGTGDEQYF. The CDR3 DNA follows: TGTGCCAGCAGCTCAAATACCGGGACAGGGGACGAGCAGTACTTC. The chain employs TRBV7-9 and TRBJ2-7; the match to TRBD1 covers 10 bases. CDR3 length: 15 amino acids. The junction had 8 bases not matched to a gene; V was cut back by 4 bases and J by 5 bases. Germline V CDR1 and CDR2: SEHNR, FQNEAQ (reference sequence).

This chain uses TRBV5-4 with TRBJ1-2, with 7 bases that match TRBD1. Trimming at V came to 0 bases and at J to 8 bases, leaving 16 bases not matched to a gene. This CDR3 contains 17 residues. Germline V gene sequence: CDR1 SGHNT, CDR2 YYREEE (reference sequence). CDR3 in DNA: TGTGCCAGCAGCTTGGGTACAGGGGTCCCGGACCCAAAGGGCTACACCTTC. Amino acid sequence: CASSLGTGVPDPKGYTF.

This clone has only a few counts. The rearrangement joins TRBV6-5 to TRBJ1-2; TRBD1 might be the D (6 bases). The V and J ends lost 6 bases and 4 bases respectively, with 15 bases between them. The CDR3 totals 14 residues. CDR1 is MNHEY and CDR2 is SVGAGI in the germline V gene. CDR3: CASRTWTVSYGYTF. Here the CDR3 DNA reads TGTGCCAGCAGGACCTGGACAGTAAGCTATGGCTACACCTTC.

The genes are TRBV30 and TRBJ1-1, with D possibly matching TRBD1 (5 bases). The CDR3 runs 12 residues. The V gene's germline CDR1 is GTSNPN and CDR2 SVGIG (reference sequence). Deletions cut 4 bases from V and 5 bases from J, with 11 bases between. CDR3 protein: CAWKGGETEAFF. The CDR3 DNA sequence: TGTGCCTGGAAGGGAGGGGAGACTGAAGCTTTCTTT. Combining the CDR3 with reference TRBV30 and TRBJ1-1 gives the whole variable domain SQTIHQWPATLVQPVGSPLSLECTVEGTSNPNLYWYRQAAGRGLQLLFYSVGIGQISSEVPQNLSASRPQDRQFILSSKKLLLSDSGFYLCAWKGGETEAFFGQGTRLTVV.